These 12 T cell receptor beta chains originate from one sample sequenced in a study of identical twins. TCRdb re-called the 5' RACE reads with MiXCR, one entry per CDR3 protein. The repertoire includes fewer than 500,000 distinct CDR3 sequences, around an eighth of them detected once, and approximately 1% sits in the top ten. Another study also made use of these data, one on yellow fever vaccine responses in identical twins.

Sequencing used CD4+ T cells sorted from blood. Receptors were obtained from a woman between 18 and 29 years old in good health.

This clonotype showed up just a few times. This sequence joins TRBV20-1 and TRBJ1-2, with unresolved D. Trimming removed 2 bases from V and 3 bases from J, with 7 bases in between. Germline V gene lookup returns CDR1 DFQATT and CDR2 SNEGSKA (reference sequence). CDR3 length equals 12 residues. CDR3 nucleotide sequence: TGCAGTGCTAGAAGCAACTACTATGGCTACACCTTC. It codes for CSARSNYYGYTF.

The V and J genes are TRBV5-1 and TRBJ1-1, with D possibly TRBD1 on 6 matching bases. The V gene lost 0 bases and the J gene lost 11 bases, with 20 bases spanning the gap. The CDR3 contains 15 residues. In germline, CDR1 is SGHRS, CDR2 YFSETQ. The CDR3 region is CASSLEGVGTAWAFF. As DNA, the CDR3 is TGCGCCAGCAGCTTGGAGGGGGTCGGGACCGCGTGGGCTTTCTTT.

Only a few counts were recorded for this clonotype. The rearrangement links TRBV6-1 to TRBJ1-4, with 8 positions matching TRBD1. Per the germline V gene, CDR1 is MNHNS and CDR2 is SASEGT. The CDR3 sequence is 13 residues long. Losses at the gene ends were 9 bases for V and 4 bases for J; bases not matched to a gene: 4. CDR3 sequence reads: CASSDRVNEKLFF. Here the CDR3 DNA reads TGTGCCAGTTCGGACAGGGTTAATGAAAAACTGTTTTTT.

Ten or more counts support this clonotype. The chain is built from TRBV4-2 and TRBJ2-1; 7 bases fit TRBD2. Germline V CDR1 and CDR2: LGHNA, YNFKEQ. The junction had 6 bases not matched to a gene; V was cut back by 3 bases and J by 7 bases. This CDR3 is built from 14 residues. The CDR3 reads CASSQGLPDNEQFF. As DNA, the CDR3 is TGTGCCAGCAGCCAGGGACTACCGGATAATGAGCAGTTCTTC.

V usage is TRBV29-1 and J usage is TRBJ1-3, with 7 bases lining up with TRBD1. CDR3 length equals 14 residues. J gave up 0 bases and V 3 bases, and 2 bases lay outside the gene matches. Germline V lookup: CDR1 SQVTM, CDR2 ANQGSEA. CDR3 region: CSVDGDSSGNTIYF. As DNA, the CDR3 is TGCAGCGTTGATGGGGACAGCTCTGGAAACACCATATATTTT.

The genes are TRBV28 and TRBJ2-7, with D perhaps matching TRBD1 (6 bases). V shed 5 bases and J shed 2 bases, with 13 bases lying between them. Germline CDR1 reads MDHEN; CDR2 reads SYDVKM. CDR3 length: 14 amino acids. The CDR3 DNA is TGTGCCAGCAGTATTACAGGGCTTGCCTACGAGCAGTACTTC. Its protein is CASSITGLAYEQYF. The variable domain in full, completed from reference TRBV28 and TRBJ2-7, reads DVKVTQSSRYLVKRTGEKVFLECVQDMDHENMFWYRQDPGLGLRLIYFSYDVKMKEKGDIPEGYSVSREKKERFSLILESASTNQTSMYLCASSITGLAYEQYFGPGTRLTVT.

This clonotype was counted ten times or more. CDR3 protein: CASSAQGSYNEQFF. CDR3 nucleotides: TGCGCCAGCAGCGCCCAGGGATCCTACAATGAGCAGTTCTTC. The rearrangement links TRBV4-3 to TRBJ2-1; a possible D gene is TRBD1 (5 bases). Germline CDR1 and CDR2: LGHNA and YSLEER. The CDR3 has 14 residues. V was pared by 5 bases and J by 1 base, with 9 bases between.

This clonotype has only a few counts. This chain connects TRBV12-3 or TRBV12-4 to TRBJ1-5, with a tentative D call TRBD1 (6 bases). The V end lost 7 bases, the J end lost 3 bases, and 16 bases lay between the germline ends. This CDR3 is 15 amino acids long. The CDR3 loop is CASTSSGAVNQPQHF. In DNA, the CDR3 is TGTGCCAGCACCTCATCGGGGGCCGTCAATCAGCCCCAGCATTTT.

This clonotype was counted many times. V is TRBV12-3 or TRBV12-4 and J is TRBJ2-2; D not certain. This CDR3 contains 16 residues. Trimming cost V 7 bases and J 0 bases, with 15 bases left between them. In DNA, the CDR3 is TGTGCCAGCACCCCGGGTCGAGTTTCGAACACCGGGGAGCTGTTTTTT. Encoded protein: CASTPGRVSNTGELFF.

This clonotype came up a few times. The chain links TRBV29-1 to TRBJ2-2, with 7 bases lining up with TRBD1. CDR1 SQVTM and CDR2 ANQGSEA come from the germline V gene. The J segment lost 6 bases and the V segment lost 3 bases, leaving 7 bases of the junction unmatched. The CDR3 consists of 14 residues. The CDR3 loop reads CSVEKGAGPGELFF. In DNA form, the CDR3 reads TGCAGCGTTGAGAAGGGGGCCGGGCCCGGGGAGCTGTTTTTT.

This clonotype was observed a few times. The chain is built from TRBV10-3 and TRBJ2-7, with 7 bases that match TRBD1. The J segment lost 9 bases and the V segment lost 4 bases, leaving 27 bases of the junction unmatched. This CDR3 is built from 19 residues. Germline values: CDR1 ENHRY, CDR2 SYGVKD. This CDR3 is CAISGGDRVKNYGNVGQYF. The CDR3 DNA reads TGTGCCATCAGTGGAGGGGACAGAGTAAAAAACTACGGCAATGTCGGGCAGTACTTC.

The chain carries TRBV20-1 and TRBJ2-2; TRBD2 agrees at 14 bases. The CDR3 runs to 19 residues. With V trimmed by 4 bases and J by 4 bases, 14 bases remained unmatched. Germline assignment: CDR1 DFQATT and CDR2 SNEGSKA (reference sequence). DNA of the CDR3: TGCAGTGCTAACTCCGTCCCGGGACTAGCGGGAGAGCGCACCGGGGAGCTGTTTTTT. Residues: CSANSVPGLAGERTGELFF.